The 8 T cell receptor beta chains below come from one sample, sequenced in a study of T cells in Graves' hyperthyroidism and ophthalmopathy. Using RNA transcripts as the source, TCR beta CDR3 regions were amplified. HTBI primers were employed in a first-round RT-PCR of the TCR CDR3. One entry per CDR3 protein, called by TCRdb with MiXCR from the multiplex PCR reads. The sample holds 600,000 to 700,000 distinct CDR3 sequences; just under 45% are singletons and the top ten take approximately 7.2%. The specimen sequenced was peripheral blood or thyroid tissue (not recorded which). These receptors originate from an adult man with Graves' disease, either hyperthyroidism or ophthalmopathy (not recorded which).

This clonotype was counted once. This sequence may be a read error, since a much larger clone differs from it by one base. The genes are TRBV10-3 and TRBJ1-4; 7 bases align to TRBD1. The CDR3 covers 15 residues. Germline lookup yields CDR1 ENHRY and CDR2 SYGVKD. The CDR3 DNA reads TGTGCCACCAGTGACGGGACAGCTATTAATGAAAAACTGTTTTTT. It specifies CATSDGTAINEKLFF.

Remarks on this clonotype: It is likely a read error, because the conserved phenylalanine at the end of the CDR3 is missing. The chain uses TRBV6-5 and TRBJ1-1, with D unresolved. Trimming cost V 2 bases and J 1 base, with 5 bases left between them. The length of the CDR3 is 13 residues. CDR1 is MNHEY and CDR2 is SVGAGI in the germline V gene. The CDR3 loop reads CASSYMGNTEAFL. The CDR3, as DNA: TGTGCCAGCAGTTACATGGGGAACACTGAAGCTTTCCTT.

This clonotype came up many times. V usage is TRBV15 and J usage is TRBJ1-2; D remains unclear. This CDR3 contains 15 residues. The germline V gene encodes CDR1 LNHNV and CDR2 YYDKDF (reference sequence). Trimming shortened V by 0 bases and J by 4 bases, and 12 bases separated the two germline ends. This CDR3 is CATSRDMGGSYGYTF. The CDR3, as DNA: TGTGCCACCAGCAGAGATATGGGAGGTAGCTATGGCTACACCTTC.

This clonotype was counted at least ten times. The rearrangement links TRBV13 to TRBJ1-4; D remains unclear. CDR3 size: 13 residues. The V end was cut by 3 bases, the J end by 6 bases, with 8 bases between. Germline CDR1 is PRHDT and CDR2 is FYEKMQ (reference sequence). CDR3 in amino acids: CASSLGSDEKLFF. CDR3 nucleotide sequence: TGTGCCAGCAGCTTGGGATCGGATGAAAAACTGTTTTTT.

The chain uses TRBV29-1 and TRBJ1-3; 7 bases fit TRBD1. The V gene's germline CDR1 is SQVTM and CDR2 ANQGSEA. The CDR3 spans 13 residues. J gave up 0 bases and V 8 bases, and 4 bases lay outside the gene matches. CDR3 nucleotide sequence: TGCAGCCAGGGGGACAGCTCTGGAAACACCATATATTTT. This codes for CSQGDSSGNTIYF.

This clonotype has at least ten counts. As DNA, the CDR3 is TGTGCCAGCAGTGAATGGGGCCAGAACCTCCATCAGCCCCAGCATTTT. This gives the protein CASSEWGQNLHQPQHF. This chain connects TRBV2 to TRBJ1-5, with D perhaps TRBD1 (5 bases). The CDR3 length is 16 residues. The germline CDR1 and CDR2 sequences are SNHLY and FYNNEI. V was pared by 2 bases and J by 5 bases, with 16 bases between.

The chain joins TRBV15 to TRBJ1-1, with 9 bases aligning to TRBD1. J was trimmed by 7 bases and V by 3 bases; bases with no gene match: 9. Germline CDR1 reads LNHNV; CDR2 reads YYDKDF (reference sequence). The CDR3 consists of 15 residues. The CDR3 region is CATSSYRGHFGEAFF. DNA for the CDR3: TGTGCCACCAGCAGTTACAGGGGGCATTTCGGTGAAGCTTTCTTT.

The chain has TRBV15 and TRBJ2-6; D remains ambiguous. V shed 0 bases and J shed 15 bases, with 3 bases lying between them. The CDR3 extends over 10 amino acids. The germline V gene encodes CDR1 LNHNV and CDR2 YYDKDF (reference sequence). This chain's CDR3 is CATSREDLTF. CDR3 bases: TGTGCCACCAGCAGAGAGGACCTGACTTTC.